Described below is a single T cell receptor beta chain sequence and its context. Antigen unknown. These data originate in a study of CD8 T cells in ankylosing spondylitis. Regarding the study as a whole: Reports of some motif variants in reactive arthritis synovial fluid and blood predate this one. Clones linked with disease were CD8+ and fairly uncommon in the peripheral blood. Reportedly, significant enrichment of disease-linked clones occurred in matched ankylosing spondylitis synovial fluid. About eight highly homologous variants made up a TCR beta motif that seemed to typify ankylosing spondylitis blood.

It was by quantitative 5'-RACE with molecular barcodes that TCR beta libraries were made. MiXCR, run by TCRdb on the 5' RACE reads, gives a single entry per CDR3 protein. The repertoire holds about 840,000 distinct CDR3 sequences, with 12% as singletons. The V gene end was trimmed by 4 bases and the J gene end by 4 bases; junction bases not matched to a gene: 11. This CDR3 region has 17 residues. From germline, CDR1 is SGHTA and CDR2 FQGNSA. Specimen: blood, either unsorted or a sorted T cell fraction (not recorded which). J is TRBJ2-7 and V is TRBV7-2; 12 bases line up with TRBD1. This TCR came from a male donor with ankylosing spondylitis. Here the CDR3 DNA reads TGTGCCAGCAGCTCGTCCCCCGGGACAGGGGGCTTATACGAGCAGTACTTC. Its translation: CASSSSPGTGGLYEQYF.